The next 32 T cell receptor beta chains were all read from a single sample in a study of T cell responses to AZD1222 COVID-19 vaccine. The protocol was immunoSEQ multiplex PCR, while the TCRdb copy is restricted to in-frame clones and leaves out a portion. The sample lists roughly 110,000 clones; 80% to 95% were seen once. Material: peripheral blood, obtained 28 days after the second AZD1222 dose. All receptors come from an adult who received the AZD1222 COVID-19 vaccine.

This clone has just a few counts. This chain uses TRBV11-2 with TRBJ1-1, with 7 bases aligning to TRBD1. This CDR3 is built from 17 residues. CDR1 SGHAT and CDR2 FQNNGV come from the germline V gene. V lost 6 bases, J lost 0 bases, and 13 bases stayed unmatched. In DNA, the CDR3 is TGTGCCAGCAGAGCTATCGGACAGGTTTTTATGAACACTGAAGCTTTCTTT. This encodes CASRAIGQVFMNTEAFF. The variable domain in full, completed from reference TRBV11-2 and TRBJ1-1, reads EAGVAQSPRYKIIEKRQSVAFWCNPISGHATLYWYQQILGQGPKLLIQFQNNGVVDDSQLPKDRFSAERLKGVDSTLKIQPAKLEDSAVYLCASRAIGQVFMNTEAFFGQGTRLTVV.

This chain connects TRBV28 to TRBJ1-2; 12 bases agree with TRBD1. This CDR3 has 13 residues. Germline lookup yields CDR1 MDHEN and CDR2 SYDVKM. Unmatched junction bases numbered 4, after V lost 6 bases and J lost 8 bases. The CDR3 region is CASRRDRGHGYTF. The CDR3, as DNA: TGTGCCAGCAGACGGGACAGGGGGCACGGCTACACCTTC.

The V call is TRBV27, the J call TRBJ2-2, with D perhaps TRBD1 (6 bases). The CDR3 has 17 amino acids. CDR1 MNHEY and CDR2 SMNVEV come from the germline V gene (reference sequence). The ends were cut back, 1 base at V and 4 bases at J, with 16 bases in the middle. The DNA of the CDR3 is TGTGCCAGCAGTTTATATTCGATGGGGGCGAGCACCGGGGAGCTGTTTTTT. Translation gives CASSLYSMGASTGELFF.

The chain employs TRBV29-1 and TRBJ2-1; 9 nucleotides match TRBD2. Germline values: CDR1 SQVTM, CDR2 ANQGSEA. Trimming took 5 bases from V and 2 from J; bases not matched to a gene: 7. This CDR3 has 15 residues. The CDR3 region has the DNA TGCAGCGTTAGGCGGGAGGGCCTCCCCTACAATGAGCAGTTCTTC. Its protein product is CSVRREGLPYNEQFF.

This chain connects TRBV6-5 to TRBJ2-5, with TRBD2 identical over 9 bases. Germline CDR1 and CDR2: MNHEY and SVGAGI. Losses at the gene ends were 10 bases for V and 3 bases for J; bases not matched to a gene: 9. CDR3 size: 14 residues. The DNA of the CDR3 is TGTGCCACCACCGGGCGGGGGGGCGAAGAGACCCAGTACTTC. Protein sequence: CATTGRGGEETQYF.

The chain employs TRBV19 and TRBJ2-1, with TRBD2 matching over 7 bases. Per the germline V gene, CDR1 is LNHDA and CDR2 is SQIVND (reference sequence). V lost 5 bases and J lost 4; bases outside the gene matches: 11. This CDR3 contains 16 residues. The CDR3: CASSLPRTRRYNEQFF. For the CDR3, the DNA is TGTGCCAGTAGTCTCCCTCGGACTAGGAGGTACAATGAGCAGTTCTTC.

The V call is TRBV3-1 (or the pseudogene TRBV3-2), the J call TRBJ1-2; 9 positions agree with TRBD1. The V gene's germline CDR1 is LGHDT and CDR2 YNNKEL (reference sequence). This CDR3 has 16 residues. J gave up 5 bases and V 1 base, and 8 bases lay outside the gene matches. The CDR3 spells CASSQGGGQGRYGYTF. The CDR3 DNA reads as TGTGCCAGCAGCCAAGGGGGAGGACAGGGGAGGTATGGCTACACCTTC.

This clone has a single count. The chain has TRBV25-1 and TRBJ2-7; D might be TRBD1 or TRBD2, each matching 5 bases. CDR1 MGHDK and CDR2 SYGVNS come from the germline V gene. Between the trimmed V and J ends, which lost 8 bases and 1 base, there was a span of 18 bases. This CDR3 has 15 residues. CDR3 sequence: CASVSSGTRSYEQYF. The CDR3 region has the DNA TGTGCCAGCGTCTCCTCCGGGACGCGTTCCTACGAGCAGTACTTC.

DNA of the CDR3: TGCGCCAGCACAAGGACGGAACCCGGCGGGGGCACTGAAGCTTTCTTT. Translating it yields CASTRTEPGGGTEAFF. This sequence joins TRBV5-1 and TRBJ1-1; D possibly corresponds to TRBD1 (5 bases). Trimming stripped 6 bases from V and 4 bases from J, with 22 bases between. CDR1 is SGHRS and CDR2 is YFSETQ in the germline V gene. The CDR3 has 16 amino acids.

V usage is TRBV12-5 and J usage is TRBJ1-1; D unresolved. This CDR3 contains 17 residues. V gave up 0 bases and J gave up 1 base, with 15 bases separating them. Looked up from germline, CDR1 is LGHNT and CDR2 is FRNRAP. The CDR3 DNA reads as TGTGCTAGTGGTTTGGTACCCATCCAATGGCCGAACACTGAAGCTTTCTTT. The encoded protein is CASGLVPIQWPNTEAFF. The full variable domain, in which reference TRBV12-5 and TRBJ1-1 provide the parts outside the CDR3, is DARVTQTPRHKVTEMGQEVTMRCQPILGHNTVFWYRQTMMQGLELLAYFRNRAPLDDSGMPKDRFSAEMPDATLATLKIQPSEPRDSAVYFCASGLVPIQWPNTEAFFGQGTRLTVV.

This clone showed up just once. V is TRBV7-2 and J is TRBJ1-5; no clear D gene. CDR1 and CDR2 from the germline V gene are SGHTA and FQGNSA. V was shortened by 1 base and J by 3 bases, with 10 bases between the two germline ends. The CDR3 covers 15 residues. CDR3 loop: CASSLGSRANQPQHF. CDR3 DNA: TGTGCCAGCAGCTTAGGGAGTAGGGCCAATCAGCCCCAGCATTTT.

This clone was counted between two and nine times. The J gene is TRBJ2-2, the V gene TRBV7-2, with 8 bases lining up with TRBD2. There are 16 residues in the CDR3. Per germline, CDR1 SGHTA and CDR2 FQGNSA. V was pared by 0 bases and J by 6 bases, with 6 bases of the junction left unmatched. The CDR3 DNA is TGTGCCAGCAGCTTAGCGGGACTAGGGGTTCCCGGGGAGCTGTTTTTT. As protein: CASSLAGLGVPGELFF.

The chain has TRBV5-1 and TRBJ1-1; 8 bases line up with TRBD1. J gave up 3 bases and V 5 bases, and 9 bases lay outside the gene matches. The CDR3 consists of 15 residues. The germline gives CDR1 SGHRS, CDR2 YFSETQ. In nucleotides, the CDR3 is TGCGCCAGCAGAACCACCCTGGGACAGGACACTGAAGCTTTCTTT. Its protein product is CASRTTLGQDTEAFF.

This chain connects TRBV5-4 to TRBJ2-1, with 7 positions matching TRBD1. Germline CDR1 and CDR2: SGHNT and YYREEE (reference sequence). This CDR3 is built from 13 residues. V gave up 4 bases and J gave up 6 bases; unmatched junction bases: 4. CDR3 sequence: CASSGDRINEQFF. In nucleotides, the CDR3 is TGTGCCAGCAGCGGGGACAGAATCAATGAGCAGTTCTTC.

This rearrangement joins TRBV15 to TRBJ2-5; maybe TRBD2 (6 bases). CDR3 size: 14 residues. Between the trimmed V and J ends, which lost 1 base and 5 bases, there was a span of 11 bases. CDR1 LNHNV and CDR2 YYDKDF come from the germline V gene (reference sequence). CDR3 DNA sequence: TGTGCCACCAGCAGAGTTCTAGCGCCTGAGACCCAGTACTTC. Protein product: CATSRVLAPETQYF.

V gene TRBV3-1 (or the pseudogene TRBV3-2) combines with J gene TRBJ2-5; D not certain. Per the germline V gene, CDR1 is LGHDT and CDR2 is YNNKEL (reference sequence). V was pared by 3 bases and J by 5 bases, with 13 bases between. The CDR3 is 14 amino acids. The CDR3 nucleotides read TGTGCCAGCAGCCAGCAAAGGGATATGGAGACCCAGTACTTC. Translation gives CASSQQRDMETQYF.

This clone was seen only once. The V gene is TRBV4-1, the J gene TRBJ1-2; no firm D call. The CDR3 covers 15 residues. Germline lookup yields CDR1 MGHRA and CDR2 YSYEKL. V lost 1 base to trimming and J lost 8 bases, with 17 bases between them. The CDR3 DNA reads as TGCGCCAGCAGCCAAGTACTCACACCCAGAGGGGGCTACACCTTC. Amino acid sequence: CASSQVLTPRGGYTF.

This clone was picked up one time. The V gene is TRBV4-1, the J gene TRBJ1-2; D remains ambiguous. CDR3 length equals 15 residues. V was clipped by 3 bases and J by 6 bases, with 17 bases between them. Germline V gene data show CDR1 as MGHRA and CDR2 as YSYEKL. CDR3 DNA: TGCGCCAGCAGCCAGACCCCCAGCCTGAGGGATGGCTACACCTTC. It yields the protein CASSQTPSLRDGYTF.

The V and J genes are TRBV7-3 and TRBJ2-3, with 10 bases that match TRBD2. V shed 5 bases and J 4 bases; nucleotides not matched to a gene: 6. The CDR3 has 15 amino acids. From germline, CDR1 is SGHTA and CDR2 FQGTGA. The CDR3 reads CASSPLAGDADTQYF. The CDR3 DNA reads as TGTGCCAGCAGCCCCCTAGCGGGGGACGCAGATACGCAGTATTTT.

The chain is built from TRBV9 and TRBJ1-5; D is unresolved. This CDR3 has 13 amino acids. The germline V gene has CDR1 SGDLS and CDR2 YYNGEE. V lost 0 bases and J lost 2, with 3 bases in between. CDR3 DNA: TGTGCCAGCAGCGTAGACGGCAATCAGCCCCAGCATTTT. Translating it yields CASSVDGNQPQHF.

J is TRBJ2-5 and V is TRBV7-9, with 7 bases matching TRBD2. This CDR3 contains 16 residues. J lost 0 bases, V lost 5 bases, and 9 bases had no gene match. Looked up from germline, CDR1 is SEHNR and CDR2 is FQNEAQ (reference sequence). This CDR3 reads CASSAGTTSYQETQYF. CDR3 sequence (DNA): TGTGCCAGCAGCGCTGGGACTACAAGTTACCAAGAGACCCAGTACTTC. Filled out from reference TRBV7-9 and TRBJ2-5, the complete variable domain reads DTGVSQNPRHKITKRGQNVTFRCDPISEHNRLYWYRQTLGQGPEFLTYFQNEAQLEKSRLLSDRFSAERPKGSFSTLEIQRTEQGDSAMYLCASSAGTTSYQETQYFGPGTRLLVL.

The chain is built from TRBV6-5 and TRBJ2-1; TRBD1 is a possible D gene (5 bases). Trimming pared 0 bases from V and 8 bases from J, leaving 14 bases between. Germline V gene sequence: CDR1 MNHEY, CDR2 SVGAGI. CDR3 length: 15 residues. CDR3 DNA: TGTGCCAGCAGTTACTCGATCAGGGCTTTACATGAGCAGTTCTTC. Amino acids: CASSYSIRALHEQFF.

The chain uses TRBV6-1 and TRBJ1-2; D not resolved. Germline V gives CDR1 MNHNS, CDR2 SASEGT. This CDR3 spans 15 amino acids. Trimming shortened V by 1 base and J by 2 bases, and 11 bases separated the two germline ends. CDR3 DNA: TGTGCCAGCAGTGAAGTCGTCGCGGGGAACTATGGCTACACCTTC. Protein: CASSEVVAGNYGYTF.

J is TRBJ2-2 and V is TRBV5-1; possibly TRBD2 for D (6 bases). The CDR3 has 13 residues. Germline values: CDR1 SGHRS, CDR2 YFSETQ. Trimming shortened V by 4 bases and J by 4 bases, and 8 bases separated the two germline ends. This CDR3 reads CASSLGGTGELFF. The CDR3 nucleotides read TGCGCCAGCAGCCTGGGAGGCACCGGGGAGCTGTTTTTT.

This rearrangement joins TRBV24-1 to TRBJ1-2; perhaps TRBD1 as D (6 bases). Per germline, CDR1 KGHDR and CDR2 SFDVKD. V dropped 1 base and J dropped 2 bases, with 13 bases sitting between them. The CDR3 consists of 16 residues. The CDR3 here is CATSDFRGGKNYGYTF. CDR3 in DNA: TGTGCCACCAGTGATTTCAGGGGAGGTAAAAACTATGGCTACACCTTC.

The chain recombines TRBV27 with TRBJ1-1, with 8 nucleotides matching TRBD1. The V gene end was trimmed by 7 bases and the J gene end by 2 bases; junction bases not matched to a gene: 6. CDR1 and CDR2 from the germline V gene are MNHEY and SMNVEV (reference sequence). The CDR3 length is 14 residues. This CDR3 reads CASTPTGVNTEAFF. The CDR3 DNA reads as TGTGCCAGCACACCGACAGGGGTAAACACTGAAGCTTTCTTT.

The chain combines TRBV5-5 with TRBJ2-7, with 9 bases fitting TRBD1. CDR1 is SGHKS, CDR2 YYEKEE, per germline (reference sequence). The CDR3 runs to 16 residues. The junction had 6 bases not matched to a gene; V was cut back by 0 bases and J by 2 bases. The CDR3 region has the DNA TGTGCCAGCAGCTTGGACAGGGGGCTATTCCCCTACGAGCAGTACTTC. It codes for CASSLDRGLFPYEQYF.

This rearrangement joins TRBV14 to TRBJ1-4; TRBD1 might be the D (6 bases). V gave up 1 base and J gave up 4 bases, with 13 bases separating them. CDR1 is SGHDN, CDR2 FVKESK, per germline. The CDR3 runs 16 residues. CDR3 protein: CASSQVAGDFNEKLFF. The CDR3 coding sequence is TGTGCCAGCAGCCAAGTAGCAGGGGACTTTAATGAAAAACTGTTTTTT. Based on the CDR3 plus reference TRBV14 and TRBJ1-4, the full variable domain is EAGVTQFPSHSVIEKGQTVTLRCDPISGHDNLYWYRRVMGKEIKFLLHFVKESKQDESGMPNNRFLAERTGGTYSTLKVQPAELEDSGVYFCASSQVAGDFNEKLFFGSGTQLSVL.

The CDR3 DNA reads as TGTGCCATCAGTGAGTCTGGACAGAACTACGAGCAGTACTTC. This sequence encodes CAISESGQNYEQYF. The rearrangement uses TRBV10-3 and TRBJ2-7; weak D call: TRBD1 (6 bases). V was pared by 0 bases and J by 3 bases, with 9 bases between. This CDR3 has 14 amino acids. Germline V gene sequence: CDR1 ENHRY, CDR2 SYGVKD.

This clone has a single count. DNA of the CDR3: TGTGCCAGCAGCCAAGGACTGACCGGGGGGGGGCTCTACGAGCAGTACTTC. Protein sequence: CASSQGLTGGGLYEQYF. The chain recombines TRBV14 with TRBJ2-7; 8 nucleotides align to TRBD2. V was clipped by 1 base and J by 3 bases; unmatched bases: 11. Germline CDR1 SGHDN, CDR2 FVKESK. This CDR3 is built from 17 residues.

V is TRBV6-1 and J is TRBJ1-2; TRBD1 matches at 7 bases. Per the germline V gene, CDR1 is MNHNS and CDR2 is SASEGT. V lost 1 base to trimming and J lost 7 bases; unmatched junction nucleotides: 3. The CDR3 spans 13 residues. The CDR3 sequence is CASSEGQGVGYTF. The CDR3 DNA sequence: TGTGCCAGCAGTGAAGGCCAGGGGGTTGGCTACACCTTC.

The rearrangement uses TRBV3-1 (or the pseudogene TRBV3-2) and TRBJ1-5; D may be TRBD1 (5 bases). From germline, CDR1 is LGHDT and CDR2 YNNKEL (reference sequence). V was pared by 3 bases and J by 9 bases, with 15 bases between. This CDR3 region has 14 residues. The CDR3 spells CASSQGRLMMPQHF. The CDR3 DNA reads as TGTGCCAGCAGCCAGGGACGCCTTATGATGCCCCAGCATTTT.